One sample yielded the 17 T cell receptor beta chains listed below, sequenced in a study of cytomegalovirus exposure and HLA in healthy donors (dated by TCRdb to about 2017). The library was built by means of the immunoSEQ multiplex PCR assay. A mixture of 60 forward primers for TCR Vbeta segments and 13 reverse primers for TCR Jbeta segments was used in the multiplex PCR. The immuneACCESS repertoire file appears here via TCRdb, limited to in-frame rearrangements. These files lack a portion of the clones; in checked studies, under half of the deficit traces to unresolved V genes, and the cause of the others is not known. The sample data list 80,000 to 95,000 clones, and 79% of these were observed just once. Of the sample, 14% to 15% is held by the ten largest clones. Sequenced material: PBMCs. The receptors derive from a woman aged 40 to 50 in good health and CMV-seropositive.

The J gene is TRBJ2-2, the V gene TRBV14, with 9 bases that match TRBD2. This CDR3 is built from 16 residues. Germline V lookup: CDR1 SGHDN, CDR2 FVKESK. The trim removed 4 bases at V and 4 bases at J, leaving 7 bases unmatched. Written as DNA, the CDR3 is TGTGCCAGCAGCCCTCTAGCGGGATGGTCCACCGGGGAGCTGTTTTTT. Its translation is CASSPLAGWSTGELFF.

The chain is built from TRBV21-1 and TRBJ2-2; the table's D call of TRBD1 was not tested on the DNA. TRBV21-1 represents a pseudogene. The CDR3 consists of 13 residues. CDR3 residues: CATDRENTGELFF. CDR3 sequence (DNA): TGTGCCACCGACAGGGAGAACACCGGGGAGCTGTTTTTT.

The CDR3 nucleotides are TGTGCCAGCAGCTACTACAGGGGATCTGATTCACCCCTCCACTTT. Translated, it gives CASSYYRGSDSPLHF. The genes are TRBV7-9 and TRBJ1-6, with TRBD1 matching over 7 bases. The CDR3 is 15 residues long. Looked up from germline, CDR1 is SEHNR and CDR2 is FQNEAQ (reference sequence). V was clipped by 4 bases and J by 8 bases; unmatched bases: 8.

This clone showed up just a few times. This sequence joins TRBV5-1 and TRBJ2-3; TRBD1 matches 9 bases. The CDR3 covers 15 residues. J gave up 5 bases and V 4 bases, and 8 bases lay outside the gene matches. The germline V gene has CDR1 SGHRS and CDR2 YFSETQ. The chain's CDR3 is CASSVTQGARDTQYF. For the CDR3, the DNA is TGCGCCAGCAGCGTTACACAGGGGGCCAGAGATACGCAGTATTTT.

This chain joins TRBV7-9 and TRBJ1-4; TRBD1 matches at 10 bases. The CDR3 contains 17 residues. Trimming at V came to 0 bases and at J to 8 bases, leaving 9 bases not matched to a gene. CDR1 is SEHNR and CDR2 is FQNEAQ in the germline V gene (reference sequence). The CDR3, as DNA: TGTGCCAGCAGCTTAGCGACCGGGACAGGGGTAGGGGAAAAACTGTTTTTT. It is translated as CASSLATGTGVGEKLFF. The variable domain in full, with the rest retrieved from reference TRBV7-9 and TRBJ1-4, is DTGVSQNPRHKITKRGQNVTFRCDPISEHNRLYWYRQTLGQGPEFLTYFQNEAQLEKSRLLSDRFSAERPKGSFSTLEIQRTEQGDSAMYLCASSLATGTGVGEKLFFGSGTQLSVL.

V usage is TRBV7-3 and J usage is TRBJ2-6; weak D call: TRBD2 (6 bases). The germline V gene encodes CDR1 SGHTA and CDR2 FQGTGA. This CDR3 is built from 18 residues. V gave up 3 bases and J gave up 0 bases, with 15 bases separating them. The DNA for the CDR3 is TGTGCCAGCAGCTTGACCGGGGACTTGGACTCTGGGGCCAACGTCCTGACTTTC. This sequence encodes CASSLTGDLDSGANVLTF.

V gene TRBV30 combines with J gene TRBJ2-1, with 12 bases that match TRBD2. The germline V gene encodes CDR1 GTSNPN and CDR2 SVGIG (reference sequence). CDR3 length: 15 amino acids. V shed 4 bases, J shed 11 bases, and the junction held 12 bases outside the gene matches. In DNA, the CDR3 is TGTGCCTGGACCGGACTAGCGGGAACCTCCAACAAGCAGTTCTTC. It specifies CAWTGLAGTSNKQFF.

The chain couples TRBV14 to TRBJ2-2; tentative D call: TRBD2 (5 bases). Germline V gene sequence: CDR1 SGHDN, CDR2 FVKESK. The CDR3 has 15 residues. V shed 3 bases and J shed 2 bases, with 10 bases lying between them. In DNA form, the CDR3 reads TGTGCCAGCAGCCACCGGGATAGAAACACCGGGGAGCTGTTTTTT. It translates to CASSHRDRNTGELFF.

In this sample, this clone turned up a few times. The chain carries TRBV18 and TRBJ1-6; D perhaps matches TRBD1 (5 bases). Trimming took off 3 bases at V and 7 bases at J, with 16 bases between the two ends. Germline V gene data show CDR1 as KGHSH and CDR2 as LQKENI. CDR3 length equals 16 residues. CDR3 DNA: TGTGCCAGCTCACCGACGACAGAAATACCGAATTCACCCCTCCACTTT. It translates to CASSPTTEIPNSPLHF.

The chain couples TRBV4-3 to TRBJ2-4; D gene ambiguous. V lost 0 bases to trimming and J lost 6 bases, with 12 bases between them. Germline V CDR1 and CDR2: LGHNA, YSLEER. The CDR3 length is 15 residues. CDR3 DNA: TGCGCCAGCAGCCAAGACTACTCATACGGAAACATTCAGTACTTC. Translated, it gives CASSQDYSYGNIQYF.

This clone was recorded a few times. This sequence joins TRBV19 and TRBJ2-1; 7 bases agree with TRBD2. Germline V CDR1 and CDR2: LNHDA, SQIVND (reference sequence). V dropped 5 bases and J dropped 3; count of bases not matched to a gene: 7. This CDR3 is 15 amino acids long. CDR3 sequence: CASSFERGLYNEQFF. CDR3 bases: TGTGCCAGTAGTTTTGAGCGGGGACTCTACAATGAGCAGTTCTTC. The whole variable domain, filled in from reference TRBV19 and TRBJ2-1, reads DGGITQSPKYLFRKEGQNVTLSCEQNLNHDAMYWYRQDPGQGLRLIYYSQIVNDFQKGDIAEGYSVSREKKESFPLTVTSAQKNPTAFYLCASSFERGLYNEQFFGPGTRLTVL.

In this sample, this clone turned up once. The rearrangement uses TRBV28 and TRBJ1-2, with 7 bases aligning to TRBD1. The CDR3 extends over 14 amino acids. Germline V gene lookup returns CDR1 MDHEN and CDR2 SYDVKM. Trimming cost V 2 bases and J 5 bases; bases outside gene matches: 5. The CDR3 DNA reads TGTGCCAGCAGTTTAGGACAGGTTGCTTATGGCTACACCTTC. Translation: CASSLGQVAYGYTF.

J is TRBJ1-1 and V is TRBV18; TRBD1 matches 7 bases. V was clipped by 5 bases and J by 2 bases; unmatched bases: 5. The CDR3 has 14 amino acids. The V gene's germline CDR1 is KGHSH and CDR2 LQKENI. DNA for the CDR3: TGTGCCAGCTCAGCCCGACAGGGAAACACTGAAGCTTTCTTT. Protein sequence: CASSARQGNTEAFF.

This clone occurred a few times. The V gene is TRBV30, the J gene TRBJ2-7; TRBD2 might be the D (7 bases). This CDR3 has 11 residues. Germline lookup yields CDR1 GTSNPN and CDR2 SVGIG (reference sequence). Trimming shortened V by 8 bases and J by 6 bases, and 14 bases separated the two germline ends. The CDR3 nucleotides are TGTGCCGGGGGGGCTTACAGCGAGCAGTACTTC. It translates to CAGGAYSEQYF.

This sequence joins TRBV11-3 and TRBJ2-5; perhaps TRBD1 as D (5 bases). The CDR3 loop spans 17 amino acids. V was pared by 1 base and J by 4 bases, with 19 bases between. Germline CDR1 is SGHNT and CDR2 is YENEEA. The CDR3 nucleotides are TGTGCCAGCAGCTTAGGCCGACAGCCAAACACCCCAGAGACCCAGTACTTC. Amino acids: CASSLGRQPNTPETQYF.

V and J are TRBV7-2 and TRBJ2-6; 9 bases fit TRBD2. The CDR3 has 17 residues. The ends lost 2 bases at V and 2 bases at J; junction bases unmatched: 4. The germline V gene has CDR1 SGHTA and CDR2 FQGNSA. The CDR3 spells CASSLSASGAGANVLTF. CDR3 sequence (DNA): TGTGCCAGCAGCTTAAGCGCTAGCGGGGCTGGGGCCAACGTCCTGACTTTC.

This chain links TRBV28 with TRBJ2-1; TRBD2 agrees at 11 bases. The CDR3 loop spans 14 amino acids. Per germline, CDR1 MDHEN and CDR2 SYDVKM. The V and J ends lost 8 bases and 8 bases, in that order; junction bases with no gene match: 8. The CDR3 nucleotides read TGTGCCAGCGAGGTAGCGGGAGGGCCAGATGAGCAGTTCTTC. This encodes CASEVAGGPDEQFF.